This TCR beta chain was captured in a study of T-cell reconstitution after alpha-beta-depleted transplantation in children (dated by TCRdb to about 2016). About the full investigation: T-cell immune reconstitution after TCRalphabeta/CD19-depleted allogeneic hematopoietic cell transplantation in children was quantitatively tracked in the study by means of TCR repertoire profiling. Paper-wide results and their limitations: The high TCRbeta diversity at day 60 in some patients was ascribed to recipient T cells and intrathymic progenitors that had survived conditioning. About two months after transplant, the apparently early recovery of alphabetaT-cell counts reportedly depended on just several hundred clones that had expanded rapidly and came from non-depleted graft cells. Over subsequent months, a decline in hyperexpanded clone frequencies was noted, and after one year, T-cell counts and TCRbeta diversity were mostly ascribed to newly produced T cells.

Sequences SEHNR (CDR1) and FQNEAQ (CDR2) are obtained from the germline V gene (reference sequence). Inclusive of the bounding cysteine and phenylalanine, the CDR3 is 15 residues long. The CDR3 DNA has 45 bases and is translated from base 1. V is pared back by 5 bases and J by 7 bases, with 21 bases lying between the germline termini. Library preparation employed PCR. TCRdb records Illumina HiSeq 2500 as the sequencer. To normalize quantification of the TCRbeta repertoire, the TCR libraries were built with molecular barcoding that relied on unique molecular identifiers. TCRdb reanalyzed the raw reads on its own, using fastp at Q25 for trimming and MiXCR for clone calling, and kept in-frame beta chains. Every distinct CDR3 protein forms one entry, paired with its most common genes and DNA. In this sample the table shows 440,000 or so distinct CDR3 sequences, around two fifths of which occur a single time. 27% of the sample belongs to the ten largest clones.

Taken with the paper, the label for treatment or condition translates to: allogeneic hematopoietic cell transplantation with graft depleted of TCRalphabeta T cells and CD19 B cells. TCRalphabeta/CD19-depleted allogeneic hematopoietic cell grafts were given to the transplant recipients, all of whom were children. Comment on this clonotype: Its target antigen remains unknown. No base quality information exists; no much larger clone differs at one position.

The sequence was obtained from a girl aged 2 to 10 with aplastic anemia, due to receive a stem cell transplant. Recombination joined TRBV7-9 with TRBJ2-7, with no confidently assigned D gene. Material: PBMCs, obtained before TCRalphabeta/CD19-depleted stem cell transplant. The CDR3 region reads CASSPPWTPRGEQYF. The nucleotide sequence reads as follows: TGTGCCAGCAGCCCCCCTTGGACCCCGCGAGGAGAGCAGTACTTC.